The 18 T cell receptor beta chains below all came from one sample that was sequenced in a study of OX40 agonist ivuxolimab in advanced cancers. Produced via immunoSEQ multiplex PCR; TCRdb's table is partial and in-frame only. The sample lists 60,000 to 80,000 clones; roughly 90% were seen once. Sequences were derived from CD4+ or CD8+ T cells sorted from blood, sampled in a trial of the OX40 agonist ivuxolimab. The receptor set was obtained from an adult with an advanced solid tumor such as melanoma, head and neck, liver or kidney cancer.

The CDR3 DNA sequence: TGTGCCAGCAGGCTCCTGGGACAGGATCGCTCTGGGGCCAACGTCCTGACTTTC. Translated, it gives CASRLLGQDRSGANVLTF. V usage is TRBV27 and J usage is TRBJ2-6, with TRBD1 matching over 8 bases. The junction had 10 bases not matched to a gene; V was cut back by 6 bases and J by 0 bases. Germline lookup yields CDR1 MNHEY and CDR2 SMNVEV (reference sequence). The CDR3 extends over 18 amino acids.

The CDR3 DNA reads TGTGCCAGCAGCTTAGCGGGGTTCTCTGGGGCCAACGTCCTGACTTTC. This translates into CASSLAGFSGANVLTF. This chain uses TRBV7-6 with TRBJ2-6; the D is unclear. The V gene's germline CDR1 is SGHVS and CDR2 FNYEAQ. This CDR3 spans 16 amino acids. Trimming removed 0 bases from V and 0 bases from J, with 6 bases in between. The whole variable domain, filled in from reference TRBV7-6 and TRBJ2-6, reads GAGVSQSPRYKVTKRGQDVALRCDPISGHVSLYWYRQALGQGPEFLTYFNYEAQQDKSGLPNDRFSAERPEGSISTLTIQRTEQRDSAMYRCASSLAGFSGANVLTFGAGSRLTVL.

The CDR3 bases are TGTGCCAGCAGCGTATTCGAGAACACTGAAGCTTTCTTT. This sequence encodes CASSVFENTEAFF. The rearrangement uses TRBV9 and TRBJ1-1; D not certain. This CDR3 has 13 amino acids. Germline assignment: CDR1 SGDLS and CDR2 YYNGEE. With 1 base removed from V and 1 base from J, the gap between germline ends came to 5 bases.

The chain carries TRBV6-5 and TRBJ2-5, with D perhaps matching TRBD1 (5 bases). The length of the CDR3 is 14 residues. The V gene lost 5 bases and the J gene lost 0 bases, with 10 bases spanning the gap. Looked up from germline, CDR1 is MNHEY and CDR2 is SVGAGI. CDR3 amino acids: CASSETGNQETQYF. The CDR3 DNA follows: TGTGCCAGCAGTGAAACAGGAAACCAAGAGACCCAGTACTTC.

The rearrangement uses TRBV28 and TRBJ1-1; D is unresolved. The ends were cut back, 2 bases at V and 7 bases at J, with 5 bases in the middle. The CDR3 is made up of 11 amino acids. Germline V gene data show CDR1 as MDHEN and CDR2 as SYDVKM. The CDR3 sequence: CASSLIDEAFF. CDR3 coding DNA: TGTGCCAGCAGTTTAATTGATGAAGCTTTCTTT.

The rearrangement uses TRBV9 and TRBJ2-1; a possible D gene is TRBD2 (6 bases). V shed 0 bases and J shed 15 bases, with 25 bases lying between them. The CDR3 sequence is 16 residues long. Germline CDR1 reads SGDLS; CDR2 reads YYNGEE. CDR3 sequence reads: CASSVDSGLLEERLFF. The CDR3 DNA reads TGTGCCAGCAGCGTAGATTCGGGACTCCTAGAAGAACGGCTGTTCTTC.

J is TRBJ2-7 and V is TRBV7-2; TRBD2 matches 11 bases. CDR1 is SGHTA, CDR2 FQGNSA, per germline. The CDR3 consists of 15 residues. V gave up 4 bases and J gave up 3 bases; unmatched junction bases: 5. The CDR3 spells CASSSTSGANYEQYF. As DNA, the CDR3 is TGTGCCAGCAGCTCGACTAGCGGGGCAAACTACGAGCAGTACTTC.

The chain carries TRBV7-9 and TRBJ2-3, with 8 bases that match TRBD2. This CDR3 contains 13 residues. V trimming: 7 bases; J trimming: 4 bases; junction bases outside the gene matches: 4. Germline CDR1 and CDR2: SEHNR and FQNEAQ (reference sequence). CDR3 in amino acids: CASIGGAADTQYF. The CDR3 nucleotides are TGTGCCAGCATCGGGGGGGCGGCAGATACGCAGTATTTT. Combining the CDR3 with reference TRBV7-9 and TRBJ2-3 gives the whole variable domain DTGVSQNPRHKITKRGQNVTFRCDPISEHNRLYWYRQTLGQGPEFLTYFQNEAQLEKSRLLSDRFSAERPKGSFSTLEIQRTEQGDSAMYLCASIGGAADTQYFGPGTRLTVL.

V gene TRBV14 combines with J gene TRBJ2-3; 7 bases line up with TRBD2. CDR3 size: 14 residues. Germline V gene data show CDR1 as SGHDN and CDR2 as FVKESK. The junction had 5 bases not matched to a gene; V was cut back by 1 base and J by 7 bases. CDR3 coding DNA: TGTGCCAGCAGCCAAGCTAGCGGACTAAATACGCAGTATTTT. As protein: CASSQASGLNTQYF.

The J gene is TRBJ2-1, the V gene TRBV19, with TRBD2 matching over 11 bases. This CDR3 region has 14 residues. CDR1 LNHDA and CDR2 SQIVND come from the germline V gene (reference sequence). V lost 6 bases, J lost 8 bases, and 6 bases stayed unmatched. The DNA of the CDR3 is TGTGCCAGTAGATCTAGCGGGAGGTCCGATGAGCAGTTCTTC. This encodes CASRSSGRSDEQFF.

V usage is TRBV19 and J usage is TRBJ2-2, with D maybe TRBD2 (6 bases). In germline, CDR1 is LNHDA, CDR2 SQIVND (reference sequence). The CDR3 has 16 residues. V was cut by 8 bases and J by 5 bases, with 21 bases left in between. The CDR3 is CASGTQLVGGTGELFF. The CDR3 DNA reads as TGTGCCAGTGGGACTCAACTAGTAGGAGGGACCGGGGAGCTGTTTTTT.

The chain joins TRBV7-2 to TRBJ2-1; 9 bases line up with TRBD2. Germline V gene sequence: CDR1 SGHTA, CDR2 FQGNSA. Germline trimming cut 5 bases from V and 12 bases from J; bases unmatched to any gene: 17. The CDR3 totals 16 residues. The CDR3 DNA sequence: TGTGCCAGCAGCATAAAAGCGGGAGGCCTATCAAGAGGGCAGTTCTTC. Its translation: CASSIKAGGLSRGQFF. Full variable domain (remainder filled in from reference TRBV7-2 and TRBJ2-1): GAGVSQSPSNKVTEKGKDVELRCDPISGHTALYWYRQSLGQGLEFLIYFQGNSAPDKSGLPSDRFSAERTGGSVSTLTIQRTQQEDSAVYLCASSIKAGGLSRGQFFGPGTRLTVL.

The table lists this clone with a count of one. This chain joins TRBV25-1 and TRBJ1-2; possible D gene TRBD1, 5 bases. Deletions cut 6 bases from V and 0 bases from J, with 11 bases between. The CDR3 is made up of 14 amino acids. Looked up from germline, CDR1 is MGHDK and CDR2 is SYGVNS. CDR3: CASRPGGANYGYTF. For the CDR3, the DNA is TGTGCCAGCAGGCCGGGAGGGGCTAACTATGGCTACACCTTC.

V usage is TRBV6-5 and J usage is TRBJ1-2, with 7 bases matching TRBD1. The CDR3 has 13 amino acids. The V gene end was trimmed by 6 bases and the J gene end by 2 bases; junction bases not matched to a gene: 3. CDR1 and CDR2 (germline): MNHEY, SVGAGI. The CDR3 spells CASRKQGNYGYTF. Here the CDR3 DNA reads TGTGCCAGCAGGAAACAGGGGAACTATGGCTACACCTTC.

The chain combines TRBV5-4 with TRBJ2-3; TRBD2 matches 12 bases. The CDR3 is made up of 16 amino acids. CDR1 SGHNT and CDR2 YYREEE come from the germline V gene (reference sequence). The V gene end was trimmed by 3 bases and the J gene end by 2 bases; junction bases not matched to a gene: 4. The CDR3 DNA is TGTGCCAGCAGCTCGGGACTAGCGGGCACCACAGATACGCAGTATTTT. As protein: CASSSGLAGTTDTQYF.

V gene TRBV2 combines with J gene TRBJ2-1; a weak D match, TRBD2 (7 bases). V was pared by 1 base and J by 12 bases, with 22 bases between. Germline V CDR1 and CDR2: SNHLY, FYNNEI. This CDR3 is 16 amino acids long. CDR3 nucleotides: TGTGCCAGCAGTGAAGAAGGGGGAAAGGCGGGGGATGTGCAGTTCTTC. It specifies CASSEEGGKAGDVQFF.

The rearrangement links TRBV2 to TRBJ2-7; either TRBD1 or TRBD2 may supply D (6 bases each). CDR3 length equals 13 residues. Between the trimmed V and J ends, which lost 8 bases and 7 bases, there was a span of 18 bases. CDR1 and CDR2 (germline): SNHLY, FYNNEI. The CDR3 DNA is TGTGCCAGCGCGGGAACAGGGCGGGGAGAGCAGTACTTC. This translates into CASAGTGRGEQYF.

This chain connects TRBV19 to TRBJ2-7; no clear D. Germline V gives CDR1 LNHDA, CDR2 SQIVND (reference sequence). The CDR3 sequence is 13 residues long. The V gene lost 3 bases and the J gene lost 7 bases, with 13 bases spanning the gap. This CDR3 is CASSISGPREQYF. As DNA, the CDR3 is TGTGCCAGTAGTATCTCTGGGCCGAGGGAGCAGTACTTC.